This T cell receptor (beta chain) was identified in a study of monozygotic twins with inflammatory bowel disease. For every donor, one blood sample of 2.5 to 3 ml was drawn. Investigators made cDNA in eight separate reactions per sample. TCRdb derives one entry per CDR3 protein from the 5' RACE reads, leaving out DNA. Found here are more than 300,000 distinct CDR3 sequences; the top ten clones hold about 2.5%. Material: blood. The source of this sequence is a human donor with ulcerative colitis or Crohn's disease, or a healthy co-twin of an affected twin (not recorded which).

The CDR3 sequence: CASSFRSLRGTEAFF. The chain uses TRBV12-3 or TRBV12-4 and TRBJ1-1; TCRdb lists TRBD1, though no DNA is available to test this call. This CDR3 comprises 15 residues.